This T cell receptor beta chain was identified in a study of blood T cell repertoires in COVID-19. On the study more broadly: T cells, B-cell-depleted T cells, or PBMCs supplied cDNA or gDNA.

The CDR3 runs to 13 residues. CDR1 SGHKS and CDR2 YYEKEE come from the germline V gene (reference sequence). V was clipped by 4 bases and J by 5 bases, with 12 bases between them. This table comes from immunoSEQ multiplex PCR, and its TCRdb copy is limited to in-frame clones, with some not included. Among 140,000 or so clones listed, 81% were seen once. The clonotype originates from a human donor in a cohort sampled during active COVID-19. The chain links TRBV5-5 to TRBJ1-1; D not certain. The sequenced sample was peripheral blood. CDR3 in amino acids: CASSQVVRTEAFF. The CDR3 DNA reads TGTGCCAGCAGCCAGGTAGTTCGAACTGAAGCTTTCTTT. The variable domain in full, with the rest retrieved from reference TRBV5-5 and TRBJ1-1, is DAGVTQSPTHLIKTRGQQVTLRCSPISGHKSVSWYQQVLGQGPQFIFQYYEKEERGRGNFPDRFSARQFPNYSSELNVNALLLGDSALYLCASSQVVRTEAFFGQGTRLTVV.